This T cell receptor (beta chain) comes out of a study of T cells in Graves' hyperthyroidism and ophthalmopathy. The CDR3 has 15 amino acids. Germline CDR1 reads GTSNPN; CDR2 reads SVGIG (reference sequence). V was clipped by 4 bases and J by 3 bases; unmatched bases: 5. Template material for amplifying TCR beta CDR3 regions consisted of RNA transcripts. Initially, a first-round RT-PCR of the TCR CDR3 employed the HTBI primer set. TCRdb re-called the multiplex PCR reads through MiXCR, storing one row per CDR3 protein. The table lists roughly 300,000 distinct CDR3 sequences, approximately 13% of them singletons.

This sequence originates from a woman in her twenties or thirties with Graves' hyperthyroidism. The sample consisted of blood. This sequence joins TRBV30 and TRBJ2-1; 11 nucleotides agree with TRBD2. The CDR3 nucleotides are TGTGCCTGGACGTTAGGGACTAGCGGCTACAATGAGCAGTTCTTC. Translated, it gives CAWTLGTSGYNEQFF.